This T cell receptor beta chain emerged from a study of shared clonotypes between healthy human individuals. Study outcomes and limitations: Researchers sampled only blood; tissue repertoires likely differ. It was the few donors that limited the genetic and exposure-history diversity represented.

Evenly divided among several immunoSEQ plates was the genomic DNA of each subset. Sorted subsets were amplified in replicate PCRs using 200 to 250 ng DNA, about 30,000 T cell genomes. Assay used: immunoSEQ multiplex PCR; TCRdb lists only in-frame clones, some missing. The sample comprises approximately 1,000,000 clones, 70% to 80% of which are singletons, and 0.5% to 0.6% rests with the top ten. The CDR3 consists of 16 residues. V dropped 8 bases and J dropped 0 bases, with 17 bases sitting between them. Looked up from germline, CDR1 is MNHNY and CDR2 is SVGAGI (reference sequence). The sample holds a few counts of this clone. Antigen specificity is unknown.

The sample was memory CD4+ T cells from PBMCs. The subset denotes: CD45RA-negative fraction. The origin of this receptor is a man aged 18-30 years in good health. Some clones in this sample may be carry-over from other donors' samples. V usage is TRBV6-6 and J usage is TRBJ1-5, with no clear D. In nucleotides, the CDR3 is TGTGCCAGCGCCCTATCGGGAGTATATAGCAATCAGCCCCAGCATTTT. It is translated as CASALSGVYSNQPQHF.